This T cell receptor (beta chain) was captured in a study of vaccination effects on CD4 cells after COVID-19. Libraries were prepared by immunoSEQ multiplex PCR; TCRdb keeps only in-frame clonotypes and omits some of them. The profile covers approximately 28,000 clones, with over 65% appearing a single time and 20% to 25% taken by the ten largest. As for this clone: The antigen remains undetermined.

Viral peptide pool expansion of antigen-specific CD4+ T cells preceded sequencing in the ViraFEST assay. Upon completion of about eleven days in culture, CD4+ T cells were isolated. The healthy vaccine recipients, who had no prior SARS-CoV-2 infection, showed negative nucleocapsid antibodies. For each well, about 2 million PBMC were cultured with around 9.8 IU/ml IL-2 and 9 to 10 ug/ml peptides. The authors replaced half the medium with IL-2 medium on days 3 and 7. Germline V gene sequence: CDR1 ENHRY, CDR2 SYGVKD. The germline V and J ends were trimmed by 4 bases and 0 bases, with 10 bases remaining between them. CDR3 length equals 14 residues.

The genes are TRBV10-3 and TRBJ2-7, with D possibly being TRBD1 (5 bases). The sequencing here drew on CD4+ T cells from PBMCs cultured with HCoV-NL63 spike peptides, taken before COVID-19 vaccination. The TCR sequence derives from a human donor who received a COVID-19 vaccine. CDR3 bases: TGTGCCATCAGTGGACAGATCGCCTCCTACGAGCAGTACTTC. Translating gives CAISGQIASYEQYF.